This T cell receptor (beta chain) was retrieved from a study of T cells in Graves' hyperthyroidism and ophthalmopathy. Study-level results: Most expanded thyroid clonotypes above 0.001 recurred in blood.

There were TCR beta CDR3 regions amplified from RNA transcripts. HTBI primers were used for first-round RT-PCR of the TCR CDR3. TCRdb itself ran the multiplex PCR reads through MiXCR, one entry per CDR3 protein. The data hold hundreds of thousands of distinct CDR3 sequences, with about a sixth observed a single time. Germline CDR1 is SGHTA and CDR2 is FQGNSA. This CDR3 has 13 amino acids. The V segment lost 5 bases and the J segment 4 bases; nucleotides outside the gene matches: 3. For this clonotype: Antigen unknown.

The authors deemed Graves' hyperthyroidism stable absent ophthalmopathy progression within 18 months. Patients were aged 18 to 65, had disease duration under 2 months, and had newly diagnosed hyperthyroidism. Isolation of PBMCs was performed on 10 ml fresh peripheral blood. This receptor was obtained from a woman between 25 and 40 years old with Graves' hyperthyroidism. This chain links TRBV7-2 with TRBJ1-1, with 8 positions matching TRBD1. Sequencing was done on a sample of blood. For the CDR3, the DNA is TGTGCCAGCAGCCTCAGGGGGCTCACTGAAGCTTTCTTT. Its protein product is CASSLRGLTEAFF.